What follows are 13 T cell receptor beta chains derived from one specimen sequenced in a study of blood T cell repertoires in COVID-19. Only in-frame clones appear in the TCRdb table, and some are missing; sequencing was by immunoSEQ multiplex PCR. The sample yields under 450,000 clones, over 80% seen once. Sample: PBMCs or T cells enriched from blood (not recorded which). These TCRs come from a woman aged 45-60 years who had recovered from COVID-19.

The V gene is TRBV11-2, the J gene TRBJ1-5; D remains unclear. Germline CDR1 reads SGHAT; CDR2 reads FQNNGV. The CDR3 length is 15 residues. Trimming shortened V by 0 bases and J by 0 bases, and 6 bases separated the two germline ends. In DNA form, the CDR3 reads TGTGCCAGCAGCTTAGACAGTTATAGCAATCAGCCCCAGCATTTT. Amino acid sequence: CASSLDSYSNQPQHF.

This clone was counted between two and nine times. The J gene is TRBJ1-3, the V gene TRBV23-1; D is unclear. TRBV23-1 is labeled an ORF, and its function is uncertain. V lost 6 bases, J lost 4 bases, and 19 bases lay in between. This CDR3 is 16 amino acids long. The CDR3 DNA reads TGCGCCAGCAGCACCGCCGCCTACAGCGGGGGAAACACCATATATTTT. This translates into CASSTAAYSGGNTIYF.

This sequence joins TRBV12-3 or TRBV12-4 and TRBJ1-1; D call uncertain. There are 13 residues in the CDR3. The V end was cut by 3 bases, the J end by 10 bases, with 15 bases between. The CDR3 bases are TGTGCCAGCAGTTTTCCGACCACCCCGGGAGCTTTCTTT. Protein product: CASSFPTTPGAFF.

The rearrangement uses TRBV15 and TRBJ1-1, with 7 bases aligning to TRBD1. V was clipped by 5 bases and J by 5 bases; unmatched bases: 17. Germline values: CDR1 LNHNV, CDR2 YYDKDF (reference sequence). CDR3 length: 17 amino acids. CDR3 coding DNA: TGTGCCACCAGCTCCCCCCCCGGGACGGGCAGGGGGACTGAAGCTTTCTTT. Translated: CATSSPPGTGRGTEAFF.

The CDR3 is CASSQDAQGSYGYTF. Here the CDR3 DNA reads TGCGCCAGCAGCCAAGATGCACAGGGAAGCTATGGCTACACCTTC. The rearrangement uses TRBV4-3 and TRBJ1-2; D is possibly TRBD1 (6 bases). The length of the CDR3 is 15 residues. Germline V gene data show CDR1 as LGHNA and CDR2 as YSLEER. V was trimmed by 0 bases and J by 4 bases, leaving 12 bases between them.

The chain employs TRBV6-5 and TRBJ1-6, with D tentatively TRBD1 (5 bases). V was cut by 3 bases and J by 14 bases, with 11 bases left in between. This CDR3 is built from 12 residues. CDR1 MNHEY and CDR2 SVGAGI come from the germline V gene. The CDR3 DNA reads as TGTGCCAGCAGTTATCCCCAGGGATCCCTCCACTTT. Translated, it gives CASSYPQGSLHF.

The rearrangement uses TRBV5-5 and TRBJ2-4, with D possibly matching TRBD2 (5 bases). This CDR3 is 16 amino acids long. The V end was cut by 0 bases, the J end by 0 bases, with 10 bases between. Germline assignment: CDR1 SGHKS and CDR2 YYEKEE (reference sequence). The CDR3, as DNA: TGTGCCAGCAGCTTGGTTGAGGGTCTAGCCAAAAACATTCAGTACTTC. This translates into CASSLVEGLAKNIQYF.

V usage is TRBV6-2 or TRBV6-3 and J usage is TRBJ1-5; 8 nucleotides line up with TRBD1. This CDR3 is built from 13 residues. V was clipped by 6 bases and J by 6 bases; unmatched bases: 4. In germline, CDR1 is MNHEY, CDR2 SVGEGT. The CDR3 region has the DNA TGTGCCAGCAGCCCGACAGGGGTTCAGCCCCAGCATTTT. This sequence encodes CASSPTGVQPQHF.

This clone turned up a few times. Here the CDR3 DNA reads TGTGCCAGCAGCTTGGAAGGGGTATCCTACGAGCAGTACTTC. Its protein product is CASSLEGVSYEQYF. The chain is built from TRBV5-4 and TRBJ2-7; D might be TRBD1 (5 bases). Germline CDR1 reads SGHNT; CDR2 reads YYREEE (reference sequence). This CDR3 comprises 14 residues. Trimming took off 0 bases at V and 1 base at J, with 8 bases between the two ends.

V gene TRBV11-3 combines with J gene TRBJ1-1, with D perhaps TRBD1 (6 bases). The CDR3 contains 14 residues. CDR1 SGHNT and CDR2 YENEEA come from the germline V gene. Trimming removed 5 bases at V and 11 bases at J, with 21 bases between. The CDR3 here is CASSTRDRLGGAFF. The CDR3 DNA reads as TGTGCCAGCAGCACCCGAGACAGGCTGGGTGGGGCTTTCTTT. The entire variable domain, with the rest obtained from reference TRBV11-3 and TRBJ1-1, is as follows: EAGVVQSPRYKIIEKKQPVAFWCNPISGHNTLYWYLQNLGQGPELLIRYENEEAVDDSQLPKDRFSAERLKGVDSTLKIQPAELGDSAVYLCASSTRDRLGGAFFGQGTRLTVV.

V gene TRBV12-3 or TRBV12-4 combines with J gene TRBJ1-2, with 7 bases fitting TRBD1. The CDR3 sequence is 13 residues long. V shed 6 bases and J 2 bases; nucleotides not matched to a gene: 3. In nucleotides, the CDR3 is TGTGCCAGCAGGACAGGGCCAAACTATGGCTACACCTTC. Its protein product is CASRTGPNYGYTF.

The rearrangement uses TRBV9 and TRBJ2-1, with 12 bases fitting TRBD2. This CDR3 region has 17 residues. The germline gives CDR1 SGDLS, CDR2 YYNGEE. V lost 4 bases and J lost 9; bases outside the gene matches: 14. CDR3 bases: TGTGCCAGCAGCCCTTTGCCCCGACTAGCGGGAGAGGGTGAGCAGTTCTTC. This encodes CASSPLPRLAGEGEQFF.

This chain connects TRBV24-1 to TRBJ2-2; 7 nucleotides match TRBD2. The CDR3 is made up of 17 amino acids. Per germline, CDR1 KGHDR and CDR2 SFDVKD. J gave up 2 bases and V 0 bases, and 5 bases lay outside the gene matches. CDR3 bases: TGTGCCACCAGTGATTTGAAGGGAGGGAAAAACACCGGGGAGCTGTTTTTT. Translating gives CATSDLKGGKNTGELFF.